This T cell receptor (beta chain) was sequenced for a study of long-term antiretroviral therapy in people with HIV. Cryopreserved PBMC, at roughly 1-11 million per sample, were present before DNA extraction. Overall study findings and caveats: Post-ART, diversity grew, though it stayed under transplant donor control levels. Samples were collected from the mid-2000s to the late 2010s under possibly less effective ART regimens.

Researchers ran immunoSEQ v3.0 at survey level. Here immunoSEQ multiplex PCR was the method, and the copy in TCRdb shows in-frame clones only, minus some. Found here are tens of thousands of clones, over 90% of them singletons; the top ten hold about 2.5%. In the case of this clone: The target antigen is unknown.

Germline values: CDR1 SGHTA, CDR2 FQGNSA. The CDR3 extends over 13 amino acids. The V end was cut by 4 bases, the J end by 3 bases, with 10 bases between. Sequenced here: unsorted PBMCs, sampled 3.7 years after starting antiretroviral therapy. The V and J genes are TRBV7-2 and TRBJ2-7; D is possibly TRBD2 (5 bases). This clonotype was sampled from a woman aged 50 to 60 with HIV. The CDR3 DNA reads TGTGCCAGCAGCTCTATTGGACTCTACGAGCAGTACTTC. Encoded protein: CASSSIGLYEQYF.